A few counts support the clone carrying this T cell receptor beta chain. Antigen specificity is unknown. TCRdb processed the 5' RACE reads anew with MiXCR; each CDR3 protein has one entry. The sample consists of approximately 250,000 distinct CDR3 sequences, less than 7.5% of them appearing once. This sample was taken from a study of T cells after yellow fever vaccination. The study's findings and limits: Few clonotypes appeared in both CD4 and CD8 compartments.

The source material was CD4+ T cells sorted from PBMCs, sampled on the day of the yellow fever booster vaccination. The receptor was isolated from a man in his thirties or forties who received the YFV17D yellow fever vaccine.

CDR3 amino acids: CASSIGGYNEQFF. The CDR3, as DNA: TGTGCCAGCAGCATCGGGGGCTACAATGAGCAGTTCTTC. This chain uses TRBV7-9 with TRBJ2-1; TRBD2 might be the D (6 bases). V lost 5 bases, J lost 3 bases, and 8 bases lay in between. Germline V gives CDR1 SEHNR, CDR2 FQNEAQ (reference sequence). The CDR3 is 13 amino acids. Full variable domain (missing parts from reference TRBV7-9 and TRBJ2-1): DTGVSQNPRHKITKRGQNVTFRCDPISEHNRLYWYRQTLGQGPEFLTYFQNEAQLEKSRLLSDRFSAERPKGSFSTLEIQRTEQGDSAMYLCASSIGGYNEQFFGPGTRLTVL.